This T cell receptor (beta chain) was observed in a study of T cells in Graves' hyperthyroidism and ophthalmopathy. This clonotype showed up just a few times. As yet, its antigen is unknown. Study findings and constraints: Most thyroid clonotypes that were expanded above 0.001 also turned up in blood. In validation, the model predicted ophthalmopathy. These predictions came a median roughly 6 months before onset.

The CDR3 runs to 14 residues. Germline V lookup: CDR1 MNHEY, CDR2 SVGAGI. V lost 2 bases, J lost 4 bases, and 11 bases lay in between. Each patient was aged 18 to 65 and had newly diagnosed hyperthyroidism of under 2 months' duration. Criteria for exclusion of patients were uncontrolled infection, other autoimmune disease, pregnancy or lactation. From RNA transcripts, TCR beta CDR3 regions were amplified. In the first-round RT-PCR of the TCR CDR3, the HTBI primer set was used. MiXCR, applied by TCRdb to the multiplex PCR reads, yields one record per CDR3 protein. The sample shows about 290,000 distinct CDR3 sequences, roughly 15% of them seen only once.

The chain links TRBV6-5 to TRBJ1-2; possibly TRBD1 for D (5 bases). This clonotype was sampled from a woman in her 50s with Graves' hyperthyroidism that later progressed to Graves' ophthalmopathy. The source material was blood. CDR3 in amino acids: CASSYRERGYGYTF. The CDR3 DNA reads TGTGCCAGCAGTTACAGGGAGAGGGGCTATGGCTACACCTTC.